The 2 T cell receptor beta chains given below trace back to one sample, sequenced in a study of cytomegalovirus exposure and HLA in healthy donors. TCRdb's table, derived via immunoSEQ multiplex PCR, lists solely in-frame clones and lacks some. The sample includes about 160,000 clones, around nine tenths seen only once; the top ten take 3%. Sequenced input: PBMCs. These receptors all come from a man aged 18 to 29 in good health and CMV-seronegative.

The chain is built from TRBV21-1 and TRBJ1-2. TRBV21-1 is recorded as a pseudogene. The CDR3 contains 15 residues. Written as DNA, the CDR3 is TGTGCCAGCAGCAAAGACGGAGAGTTTAACTATGGCTACACCTTC. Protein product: CASSKDGEFNYGYTF.

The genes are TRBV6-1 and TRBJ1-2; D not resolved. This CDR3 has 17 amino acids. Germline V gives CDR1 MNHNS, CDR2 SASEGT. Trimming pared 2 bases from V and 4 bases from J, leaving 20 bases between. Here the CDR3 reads CASSESWAQTPSYGYTF. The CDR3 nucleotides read TGTGCCAGCAGTGAAAGTTGGGCACAAACACCCTCCTATGGCTACACCTTC.